The 23 T cell receptor beta chains below come from one sample, sequenced in a study of T cell repertoires in cytomegalovirus infection. MiXCR, run by TCRdb on the reads, gives a single entry per CDR3 protein. The sample carries around 630,000 distinct CDR3 sequences, less than 25% recorded once. Sequencing was done on a sample of CD8+ T cells from PBMCs. The receptors come from a human donor in good health (CMV status not recorded). Some clones in this sample may be carry-over from other donors' samples.

This clonotype was seen at least ten times. The rearrangement joins TRBV12-3 or TRBV12-4 to TRBJ1-5, with 8 bases matching TRBD1. V dropped 3 bases and J dropped 7; count of bases not matched to a gene: 5. The CDR3 contains 14 residues. Here the CDR3 DNA reads TGTGCCAGCAGTTTGGGGGGACAGGCCCAGCCCCAGCATTTT. It yields the protein CASSLGGQAQPQHF.

The chain is built from TRBV15 and TRBJ2-7, with 10 bases fitting TRBD2. Germline CDR1 is LNHNV and CDR2 is YYDKDF (reference sequence). V was pared by 5 bases and J by 3 bases, with 7 bases of the junction left unmatched. The CDR3 sequence is 15 residues long. The CDR3 bases are TGTGCCACCAGCCCTCGGACTAGCGGAGACTACGAGCAGTACTTC. Its translation: CATSPRTSGDYEQYF.

This clonotype has a handful of counts. At one end the junction does not follow the germline gene, possibly because of a read error. The V call is TRBV6-6, the J call TRBJ1-5, with unresolved D. This CDR3 spans 15 amino acids. The germline V gene encodes CDR1 MNHNY and CDR2 SVGAGI (reference sequence). CDR3 sequence reads: CASSSLTDSNQPQHF. The CDR3 DNA sequence: TGTGCCAGTAGTTCCCTTACCGATAGCAATCAGCCCCAGCATTTT.

The chain links TRBV20-1 to TRBJ2-4, with 7 bases that match TRBD1. The CDR3 has 12 residues. Germline loops: CDR1 DFQATT, CDR2 SNEGSKA (reference sequence). The CDR3 DNA follows: TGCAGCGCCCGGACAGGCAAAAACATTCAGTACTTC. As protein: CSARTGKNIQYF.

This clonotype has just a few counts. The CDR3 protein is CASSGLPPPGNHSPLHF. The DNA of the CDR3 is TGTGCCAGCAGCGGGCTCCCTCCCCCGGGGAACCATTCACCCCTCCACTTT. The J gene is TRBJ1-6, the V gene TRBV11-2; D remains unclear. The germline CDR1 and CDR2 sequences are SGHAT and FQNNGV. The CDR3 is 17 residues long. The V and J ends lost 5 bases and 8 bases respectively, with 22 bases between them.

In its sample, this clonotype was seen many times. V gene TRBV28 combines with J gene TRBJ2-5; 8 bases are shared with TRBD1. The CDR3 is 16 amino acids. The germline V gene has CDR1 MDHEN and CDR2 SYDVKM. Trimming at V came to 5 bases and at J to 7 bases, leaving 15 bases not matched to a gene. In DNA, the CDR3 is TGTGCCAGCAGTCCCGGGACAGGTGGGTCCCAATCGACCCAGTACTTC. Translating it yields CASSPGTGGSQSTQYF.

This clonotype has just a few counts. V is TRBV7-2 and J is TRBJ2-7, with 14 bases lining up with TRBD2. In germline, CDR1 is SGHTA, CDR2 FQGNSA. Trimming removed 3 bases from V and 2 bases from J; junction bases left unmatched: 3. The CDR3 contains 16 residues. The CDR3 sequence: CASSFGLAGGTYEQYV. The CDR3 region has the DNA TGTGCCAGCAGCTTCGGACTAGCGGGGGGTACCTACGAGCAGTACGTC.

The chain combines TRBV15 with TRBJ2-1; 9 nucleotides line up with TRBD2. V dropped 4 bases and J dropped 5; count of bases not matched to a gene: 12. The germline gives CDR1 LNHNV, CDR2 YYDKDF (reference sequence). This CDR3 is built from 17 residues. The CDR3 region has the DNA TGTGCCACCAGCACGTTAGCCGGGACTAGCAACCACAATGAGCAGTTCTTC. Protein product: CATSTLAGTSNHNEQFF.

This clonotype was seen a handful of times. The chain couples TRBV6-2 or TRBV6-3 to TRBJ2-1; 9 bases line up with TRBD2. The germline V gene encodes CDR1 MNHEY and CDR2 SVGEGT. Trimming took 5 bases from V and 9 from J; bases not matched to a gene: 8. There are 14 residues in the CDR3. The CDR3 sequence is CASSTRTSDSEQFF. The CDR3 nucleotides read TGTGCCAGCAGTACCCGGACTAGCGACAGTGAGCAGTTCTTC.

The chain joins TRBV28 to TRBJ2-3; 8 nucleotides agree with TRBD1. V shed 2 bases, J shed 0 bases, and the junction held 4 bases outside the gene matches. This CDR3 contains 16 residues. Looked up from germline, CDR1 is MDHEN and CDR2 is SYDVKM. The CDR3 spells CASSLDRGGSTDTQYF. In DNA, the CDR3 is TGTGCCAGCAGTTTAGACAGGGGTGGGAGCACAGATACGCAGTATTTT.

This clonotype was counted at least ten times. This rearrangement joins TRBV28 to TRBJ2-7; the D gene could be TRBD1 or TRBD2 (7 bases each). The CDR3 length is 15 residues. Deletions cut 5 bases from V and 5 bases from J, with 19 bases between. CDR1 is MDHEN and CDR2 is SYDVKM in the germline V gene. This CDR3 reads CASSPAPTGRDEQYF. CDR3 bases: TGTGCCAGCAGTCCGGCCCCGACAGGGAGGGACGAGCAGTACTTC.

This clonotype was recorded many times. The V call is TRBV7-9, the J call TRBJ2-2, with no clear D. CDR1 and CDR2 (germline): SEHNR, FQNEAQ (reference sequence). The CDR3 length is 15 residues. Deletions cut 8 bases from V and 5 bases from J, with 18 bases between. This CDR3 is CASLLLAGATGELFF. DNA of the CDR3: TGTGCCAGCCTTTTATTGGCAGGAGCTACCGGGGAGCTGTTTTTT. The variable domain in full, with the rest retrieved from reference TRBV7-9 and TRBJ2-2, is DTGVSQNPRHKITKRGQNVTFRCDPISEHNRLYWYRQTLGQGPEFLTYFQNEAQLEKSRLLSDRFSAERPKGSFSTLEIQRTEQGDSAMYLCASLLLAGATGELFFGEGSRLTVL.

The chain has TRBV6-5 and TRBJ2-5, with 7 bases aligning to TRBD1. In germline, CDR1 is MNHEY, CDR2 SVGAGI. The V gene end was trimmed by 5 bases and the J gene end by 3 bases; junction bases not matched to a gene: 9. The CDR3 sequence is 15 residues long. CDR3 region: CASSPGQPGEETQYF. CDR3 nucleotides: TGTGCCAGCAGTCCGGGACAGCCAGGGGAAGAGACCCAGTACTTC.

This chain links TRBV14 with TRBJ2-2; D is possibly TRBD1 (5 bases). The V end was cut by 0 bases, the J end by 0 bases, with 8 bases between. Germline CDR1 reads SGHDN; CDR2 reads FVKESK. This CDR3 comprises 16 residues. This CDR3 reads CASSQEGRANTGELFF. CDR3 nucleotides: TGTGCCAGCAGCCAAGAGGGCAGGGCGAACACCGGGGAGCTGTTTTTT.

This clonotype came up once. The junction departs from the called germline gene at one end, perhaps through a read error. V gene TRBV4-2 combines with J gene TRBJ1-4; D remains ambiguous. Germline lookup yields CDR1 LGHNA and CDR2 YNFKEQ. The CDR3 contains 16 residues. The CDR3 nucleotides read TGTACCAGCAGCCACCCTAACCTTGCAACTAATGAAAAACTGTTTTTT. This translates into CTSSHPNLATNEKLFF.

The J gene is TRBJ2-7, the V gene TRBV10-1, with 8 bases matching TRBD1. Per the germline V gene, CDR1 is WNHNN and CDR2 is SYGVQD (reference sequence). The V and J ends lost 3 bases and 3 bases, in that order; junction bases with no gene match: 4. CDR3 length: 14 residues. This CDR3 reads CASSDGTGDYEQYF. CDR3 nucleotide sequence: TGCGCCAGCAGTGATGGGACAGGCGACTACGAGCAGTACTTC.

This clonotype was counted a few times. V is TRBV10-3 and J is TRBJ2-7; weak D call: TRBD1 (5 bases). This CDR3 comprises 13 residues. Germline V lookup: CDR1 ENHRY, CDR2 SYGVKD. The ends were cut back, 11 bases at V and 5 bases at J, with 19 bases in the middle. CDR3 region: CAVRVGRENEQYF. The CDR3 DNA follows: TGTGCCGTTAGGGTCGGCAGGGAAAACGAGCAGTACTTC.

Notes on this clonotype: The junction differs from germline at one of its ends, possibly a read error. The genes are TRBV29-1 and TRBJ1-1, with no clear D. This CDR3 has 13 amino acids. The germline V gene has CDR1 SQVTM and CDR2 ANQGSEA. The CDR3: CSVDDGEHTEAFF. The DNA of the CDR3 is TGCAGCGTTGACGACGGGGAACACACCGAAGCTTTCTTT.

The rearrangement links TRBV27 to TRBJ2-1, with 11 bases fitting TRBD1. V lost 2 bases to trimming and J lost 8 bases; unmatched junction nucleotides: 2. This CDR3 is 14 amino acids long. The germline CDR1 and CDR2 sequences are MNHEY and SMNVEV (reference sequence). The CDR3 DNA reads as TGTGCCAGCAGTTTACGGGACAGGGGGGATGAGCAGTTCTTC. This gives the protein CASSLRDRGDEQFF.

The V and J genes are TRBV10-3 and TRBJ2-7; the D gene is possibly TRBD1 (5 bases). V was pared by 6 bases and J by 3 bases, with 12 bases between. The CDR3 sequence is 13 residues long. Germline CDR1 ENHRY, CDR2 SYGVKD. CDR3 amino acids: CAISEDRDYEQYF. CDR3 sequence (DNA): TGTGCCATCAGCGAAGACAGAGACTACGAGCAGTACTTC.

This clonotype was seen only a few times. The chain couples TRBV7-6 to TRBJ1-2; no definite D call. The V gene's germline CDR1 is SGHVS and CDR2 FNYEAQ. The CDR3 contains 13 residues. Trimming shortened V by 1 base and J by 6 bases, and 9 bases separated the two germline ends. The CDR3 DNA sequence: TGTGCCAGCAGCTTAGGGGAGACAAATGGCTACACCTTC. This gives the protein CASSLGETNGYTF.

This clonotype was seen ten or more times. This rearrangement joins TRBV7-8 to TRBJ2-2; D is possibly TRBD2 (6 bases). With 5 bases removed from V and 3 bases from J, the gap between germline ends came to 22 bases. Germline CDR1 reads SGHVS; CDR2 reads FQNEAQ. The CDR3 length is 18 residues. CDR3 DNA sequence: TGTGCCAGCAGCCCCCGGGGTCGGGAGCGTCGCGACACCGGGGAGCTGTTTTTT. It codes for CASSPRGRERRDTGELFF.

The gene calls are TRBV6-5 and TRBJ1-2; D not certain. Germline V gives CDR1 MNHEY, CDR2 SVGAGI. CDR3 length: 12 residues. V shed 5 bases and J shed 5 bases, with 9 bases lying between them. The DNA of the CDR3 is TGTGCCAGCAGTGACGGGCTATATGGCTACACCTTC. Translated: CASSDGLYGYTF.